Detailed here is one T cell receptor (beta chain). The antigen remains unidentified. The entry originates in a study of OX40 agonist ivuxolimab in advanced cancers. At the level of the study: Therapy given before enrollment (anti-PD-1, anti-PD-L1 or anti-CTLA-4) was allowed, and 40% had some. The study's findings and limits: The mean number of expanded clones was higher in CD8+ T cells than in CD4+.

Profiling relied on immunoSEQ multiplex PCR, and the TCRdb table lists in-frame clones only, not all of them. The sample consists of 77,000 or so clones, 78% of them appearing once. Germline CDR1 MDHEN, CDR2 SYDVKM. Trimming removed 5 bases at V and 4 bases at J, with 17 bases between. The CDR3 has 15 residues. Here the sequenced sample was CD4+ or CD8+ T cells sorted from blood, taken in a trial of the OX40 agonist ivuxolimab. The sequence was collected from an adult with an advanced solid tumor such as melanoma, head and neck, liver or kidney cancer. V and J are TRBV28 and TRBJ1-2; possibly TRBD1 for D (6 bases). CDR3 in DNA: TGTGCCAGCAGTAATACTGGACAGCTTTCCTATGGCTACACCTTC. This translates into CASSNTGQLSYGYTF.